Sequencing of this TCR beta chain was carried out in a study of T cells after yellow fever vaccination. This clonotype was seen ten or more times. With 4 bases removed from V and 0 bases from J, the gap between germline ends came to 12 bases. The germline CDR1 and CDR2 sequences are DFQATT and SNEGSKA (reference sequence). The CDR3 runs 14 residues. TCRdb re-derived calls from the 5' RACE reads in MiXCR, one entry per CDR3 protein. The data contain about 260,000 distinct CDR3 sequences, around 3.5% of them singletons. This sequence originates from a man between 18 and 29 years old who received the YFV17D yellow fever vaccine. The specimen comprised PBMCs, sampled 15 days after the yellow fever booster vaccination. The genes are TRBV20-1 and TRBJ1-1; D perhaps matches TRBD1 (6 bases). CDR3 in amino acids: CSATKGHLNTEAFF. The CDR3 DNA reads TGCAGTGCTACGAAGGGACACCTGAACACTGAAGCTTTCTTT.